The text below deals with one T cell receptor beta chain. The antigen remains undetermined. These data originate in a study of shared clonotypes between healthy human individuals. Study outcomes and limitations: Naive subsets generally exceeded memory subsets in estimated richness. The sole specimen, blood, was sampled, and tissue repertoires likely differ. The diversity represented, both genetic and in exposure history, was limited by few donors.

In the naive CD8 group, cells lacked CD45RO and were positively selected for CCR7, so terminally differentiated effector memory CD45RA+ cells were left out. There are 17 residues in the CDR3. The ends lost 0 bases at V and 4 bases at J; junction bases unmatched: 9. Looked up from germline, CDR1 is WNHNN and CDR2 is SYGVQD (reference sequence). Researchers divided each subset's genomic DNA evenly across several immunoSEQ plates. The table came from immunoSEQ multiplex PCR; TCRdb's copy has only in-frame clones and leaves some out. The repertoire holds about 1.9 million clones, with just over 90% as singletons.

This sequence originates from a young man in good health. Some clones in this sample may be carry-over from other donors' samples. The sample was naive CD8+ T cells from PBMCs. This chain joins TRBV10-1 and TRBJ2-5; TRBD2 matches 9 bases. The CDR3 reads CASSESGLAGVPETQYF. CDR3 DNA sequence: TGCGCCAGCAGTGAGTCAGGCTTAGCGGGAGTTCCAGAGACCCAGTACTTC.